One sample yielded the 2 T cell receptor beta chains listed below, sequenced in a study of blood T cell repertoires in COVID-19. Sequencing used immunoSEQ multiplex PCR; TCRdb keeps in-frame clones, though not all of them. The sample holds roughly 77,000 clones; under 85% are singletons and the top ten take less than 10%. Sequences were obtained from peripheral blood. The receptors here all came from a human donor in a cohort sampled during active COVID-19.

CDR3 coding DNA: TGTGCCAGCAGCGTAGAAGGACAGGGAGGAAACACCATATATTTT. Translated, it gives CASSVEGQGGNTIYF. The chain employs TRBV9 and TRBJ1-3; 8 nucleotides line up with TRBD1. There are 15 residues in the CDR3. J lost 4 bases, V lost 0 bases, and 3 bases had no gene match. Germline V lookup: CDR1 SGDLS, CDR2 YYNGEE.

The chain uses TRBV5-5 and TRBJ2-3; D is unclear. The CDR3 consists of 16 residues. The ends were cut back, 2 bases at V and 2 bases at J, with 15 bases in the middle. CDR1 and CDR2 from the germline V gene are SGHKS and YYEKEE (reference sequence). The CDR3 coding sequence is TGTGCCAGCAGCTTAAGTTCCGCGTCATACACAGATACGCAGTATTTT. Protein product: CASSLSSASYTDTQYF.